The 7 T cell receptor beta chains listed next were all sequenced from one sample in a study of T cell repertoires in cytomegalovirus infection. TCRdb fed the reads into MiXCR, producing one record per CDR3 protein. The profile covers 650,000 to 850,000 distinct CDR3 sequences, with about 27% appearing a single time and about an eighth taken by the ten largest. Their recognized antigens are unknown. The sequencing here drew on cultured CD8+ T cells from PBMCs, taken from culture after CMV antigen stimulation. The source of these receptors is a human donor in good health (CMV status not recorded). Some clones in this sample may be carry-over from other donors' samples.

V usage is TRBV18 and J usage is TRBJ1-2, with 8 bases fitting TRBD1. There are 13 residues in the CDR3. CDR1 KGHSH and CDR2 LQKENI come from the germline V gene. Trimming took 2 bases from V and 8 from J; bases not matched to a gene: 4. The CDR3: CASSPSTGEGYTF. Here the CDR3 DNA reads TGTGCCAGCTCACCATCGACAGGGGAGGGCTACACCTTC.

This clonotype was seen a few times. The chain recombines TRBV19 with TRBJ1-2; 8 positions agree with TRBD1. The CDR3 loop spans 16 amino acids. From germline, CDR1 is LNHDA and CDR2 SQIVND (reference sequence). After removal of 0 bases from V and 6 bases from J, the junction contained 9 bases not matched to a gene. CDR3 bases: TGTGCCAGTAGTATAGACTGGACAGGGTCGATGGATGGCTACACCTTC. Its translation is CASSIDWTGSMDGYTF.

In DNA, the CDR3 is TGTGCCAGCAGCCAATCCTCGGGACAGGGGGCCTACAATGAGCAGTTCTTC. This encodes CASSQSSGQGAYNEQFF. This chain links TRBV7-9 with TRBJ2-1; 11 positions agree with TRBD1. The CDR3 has 17 amino acids. Germline CDR1 reads SEHNR; CDR2 reads FQNEAQ (reference sequence). The ends lost 5 bases at V and 2 bases at J; junction bases unmatched: 8.

V and J are TRBV13 and TRBJ2-4; D is perhaps TRBD1 (5 bases). CDR3 length equals 15 residues. Trimming removed 5 bases at V and 7 bases at J, with 18 bases between. Germline assignment: CDR1 PRHDT and CDR2 FYEKMQ (reference sequence). CDR3 DNA: TGTGCCAGCAGCCTGGGCAGGGCAGCGCGGAACATTCAGTACTTC. It yields the protein CASSLGRAARNIQYF.

The gene calls are TRBV27 and TRBJ2-7, with 9 bases aligning to TRBD1. V trimming: 10 bases; J trimming: 3 bases; junction bases outside the gene matches: 13. This CDR3 region has 15 residues. Germline CDR1 MNHEY, CDR2 SMNVEV (reference sequence). DNA for the CDR3: TGTGCCACCTCCCCGGCGGGACAGGGTCACTACGAGCAGTACGTC. Protein product: CATSPAGQGHYEQYV.

V and J are TRBV11-2 and TRBJ1-1, with TRBD1 as a possible D gene (6 bases). This CDR3 is 14 amino acids long. Trimming took off 5 bases at V and 1 base at J, with 11 bases between the two ends. The germline CDR1 and CDR2 sequences are SGHAT and FQNNGV. The CDR3, as DNA: TGTGCCAGCAGCCGCGAGGGGGGGAACACTGAAGCTTTCTTT. The encoded protein is CASSREGGNTEAFF.

This clonotype was counted only a few times. The rearrangement joins TRBV7-9 to TRBJ2-3, with 8 positions matching TRBD1. Germline trimming cut 7 bases from V and 5 bases from J; bases unmatched to any gene: 8. CDR3 size: 14 residues. CDR1 SEHNR and CDR2 FQNEAQ come from the germline V gene (reference sequence). As DNA, the CDR3 is TGTGCCAGCATCCCGGACAGGGTGGTAGATACGCAGTATTTT. Translation: CASIPDRVVDTQYF.